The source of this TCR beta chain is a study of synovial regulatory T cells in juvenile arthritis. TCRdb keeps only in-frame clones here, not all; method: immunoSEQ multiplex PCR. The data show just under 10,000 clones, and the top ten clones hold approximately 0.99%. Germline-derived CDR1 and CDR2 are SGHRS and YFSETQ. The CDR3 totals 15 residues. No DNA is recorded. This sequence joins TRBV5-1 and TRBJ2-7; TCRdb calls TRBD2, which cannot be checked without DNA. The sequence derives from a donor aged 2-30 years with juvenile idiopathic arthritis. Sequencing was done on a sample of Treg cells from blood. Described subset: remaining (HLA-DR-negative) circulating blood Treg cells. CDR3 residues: CASSLGGTGAYEQYF.